Listed below are T cell receptor beta chains from one sample, sequenced in a study of T cells expressing NK-cell markers. TCRdb reprocessed the 5' RACE reads and reports one entry per CDR3 protein, with no DNA. The sample's table shows about 150,000 distinct CDR3 sequences. Input material: blood T cells: a sorted CD56 or NKG2C T cell subset, CD4+ or CD8+ T cells, or bulk PBMC T cells (not recorded which). These receptor sequences come from a woman between 45 and 60 years old in good health. CDR3s include the opening cysteine and the closing phenylalanine or tryptophan.

j_call | v_call | cdr3_aa
TRBJ2-5 | TRBV3-1 | CASSQDETGVETQYF
TRBJ2-5 | TRBV14 | CASSQTGTSGMETQYF
TRBJ2-7 | TRBV20-1 | CSARSIRDHRGRYEQYF
TRBJ2-3 | TRBV12-3/TRBV12-4 | CASSSGDLHPSQDTQYF
TRBJ2-1 | TRBV27 | CASSLRMDNDEQFF
TRBJ1-1 | TRBV4-1 | CASSRGPFGEAFF
TRBJ2-5 | TRBV4-1 | CASSPGQQETQYF
TRBJ2-3 | TRBV10-3 | CAISGTGTDTQYF
TRBJ2-2 | TRBV7-8 | CASSLVPGELFF
TRBJ2-1 | TRBV12-5 | CASGLVRPGDEQFF
TRBJ2-1 | TRBV3-1 | CASSQDRPAEISYNEQFF
TRBJ2-3 | TRBV7-9 | CASSSNELALSQYF
TRBJ2-2 | TRBV12-3/TRBV12-4 | CAVIGQVSTGELFF
TRBJ2-7 | TRBV6-5 | CASSKTGQGYEQYF
TRBJ2-4 | TRBV5-4 | CASSFDENIQYF
TRBJ2-3 | TRBV4-1 | CASSQDLWLQGAGDTQYF
TRBJ2-1 | TRBV6-1 | CASTEEWAVNEQFF
TRBJ2-5 | TRBV7-9 | CASSLRTGSEETQYF
TRBJ2-5 | TRBV5-5 | CASILGQEEYQETQYF
TRBJ2-1 | TRBV30 | CAWSVQLDNEQFF
TRBJ2-7 | TRBV9 | CASSASPSPTYEQYF
TRBJ2-7 | TRBV4-1 | CASSPGQDYEQYF
TRBJ2-1 | TRBV12-3/TRBV12-4 | CASSLGDRGPYNEQFF
TRBJ2-1 | TRBV12-3/TRBV12-4 | CASSPSASPSDNEQFF
TRBJ1-4 | TRBV3-1 | CASSQRQGGAANEKLFF
TRBJ1-2 | TRBV25-1 | CASSDPRTPDRGYGYTF
TRBJ2-4 | TRBV20-1 | CSARDGVLAGGTLAKNIQYF
TRBJ2-1 | TRBV5-4 | CASSPESYNEQFF
TRBJ1-1 | TRBV7-9 | CASRLGPNTEAFF
TRBJ1-2 | TRBV2 | CASRVGQPPNYGYTF
TRBJ1-2 | TRBV2 | CASREQGARDYGYTF
TRBJ2-7 | TRBV5-6 | CASSWDRGVYEQYF
TRBJ2-2 | TRBV15 | CATSRVPREDTGELFF
TRBJ1-1 | TRBV2 | CASSEAPVEAFF
TRBJ1-1 | TRBV2 | CASSDGQGGIKAFF
TRBJ2-7 | TRBV7-9 | CASSSMGQGAIEQYF
TRBJ2-1 | TRBV2 | CASSDEGVGQRQFF
TRBJ1-1 | TRBV12-3/TRBV12-4 | CASSNTGGWDTEAFF
TRBJ2-5 | TRBV7-8 | CASSLERGWSSQETQYF
TRBJ2-2 | TRBV20-1 | CSAREVEGGDTGELFF
TRBJ2-7 | TRBV4-1 | CASSLSGNEQYF
TRBJ2-1 | TRBV7-9 | CASSSWGEDEQFF
TRBJ1-2 | TRBV10-3 | CAISDGEGPGYTF
TRBJ1-5 | TRBV7-9 | CASANSIGFAGQPQHF
TRBJ2-2 | TRBV4-1 | CASRYGTPNTGELFF
TRBJ2-3 | TRBV11-2 | CASSLAVRGTDTQYF